This T cell receptor beta chain was profiled in a study of tumor-infiltrating lymphocytes in localized non-small cell lung cancer. Study background: Each patient gave resected tumor and non-adjacent uninvolved lung tissue.

Study outcomes and limitations: TCR sequencing covered a subset of patients with enough tissue.

The length of the CDR3 is 12 residues. Trimming shortened V by 6 bases and J by 7 bases, and 12 bases separated the two germline ends. CDR1 is MNHEY, CDR2 SVGAGI, per germline. To note about this clone: What it binds is not known.

Sequencing used immunoSEQ multiplex PCR; TCRdb keeps in-frame clones, though not all of them. The top ten clones hold roughly 5% of a sample with about 24,000 clones, around 62% of them seen once. The sequenced sample was lung tumor tissue. The chain combines TRBV6-5 with TRBJ1-2; possibly TRBD1 for D (5 bases). The receptor was derived from a human donor with non-small cell lung cancer. The CDR3 sequence is CASSPDRVGYTF. The CDR3 nucleotides read TGTGCCAGCAGCCCCGACAGAGTTGGCTACACCTTC.